This T cell receptor (beta chain) was sequenced in a study of T cell changes during pregnancy in multiple sclerosis (dated by TCRdb to between 2018 and 2021). Broadly, across the study: Changes in the T cell repertoire over the course of pregnancy were examined in this study in women with multiple sclerosis.

Library method: the immunoSEQ multiplex PCR assay. The table was pulled from immuneACCESS by TCRdb, which kept in-frame rearrangements only. Such tables lose some clones; where checked, under half of the loss comes from unresolved V genes, and the rest has no known cause. The sample records approximately 40,000 clones, roughly 95% of which are singletons. The top ten constitute roughly 0.9% of the sample. With respect to this clone: Its target antigen remains unknown. Base qualities are not at hand, and no much larger clone is one base apart.

Inclusive of the bounding cysteine and phenylalanine, the CDR3 is 16 residues long. Of the read, only the CDR3 DNA is kept; its 48 bases are in frame from base 1. The germline ends are 20 bases apart after V is trimmed by 5 bases and J by 4 bases. According to the germline V gene, CDR1 reads SGHVS and CDR2 reads FQNEAQ. This sequence was found in a female donor with multiple sclerosis, enrolled in a pregnancy study. Sequenced material: peripheral blood, taken in the second trimester of pregnancy. Recombination joined TRBV7-8 with TRBJ1-2; TRBD1 is a weak D gene call, 5 bases matching. The CDR3: CASSPLRVGGFYGYTF. The sequence in DNA is TGTGCCAGCAGCCCCCTCAGAGTGGGGGGTTTCTATGGCTACACCTTC.